This T cell receptor (beta chain) was captured by sequencing in a study of blood T cell repertoires in COVID-19. Overall study context: Sample material is recorded as cDNA or gDNA derived from T cells, B-cell-depleted T cells, or PBMCs.

Losses at the gene ends were 2 bases for V and 2 bases for J; bases not matched to a gene: 10. Germline CDR1 reads SGHRS; CDR2 reads YFSETQ. The CDR3 sequence is 16 residues long. Authors' analysis steps: Using reference gene primer amplification, nucleated cell counts were estimated. The table came from immunoSEQ multiplex PCR; TCRdb's copy has only in-frame clones and leaves some out. V, J and clone size are taken as reported in that table, and D and trimming were inferred from the DNA itself. The sample gives approximately 150,000 clones, approximately 90% of which show up once; about 1.6% is in the top ten.

The chain couples TRBV5-1 to TRBJ2-7, with 7 bases aligning to TRBD1. Sequencing input: peripheral blood. This receptor was obtained from a human donor in a cohort sampled during active COVID-19. This chain's CDR3 is CASSFRVSGGTYEQYF. CDR3 DNA sequence: TGCGCCAGCAGCTTTAGGGTTTCAGGGGGAACCTACGAGCAGTACTTC.